One and the same sample provided the 32 T cell receptor beta chains below, sequenced in a study of shared clonotypes between healthy human individuals. Only CD45RO-negative cells positively selected for CCR7 counted as naive CD8 cells, so terminally differentiated effector memory CD45RA+ cells were excluded. Libraries were prepared by immunoSEQ multiplex PCR; TCRdb keeps only in-frame clonotypes and omits some of them. This sample has approximately 2,000,000 clones; around 93% occur once, and the top ten carry more than 1.5%. The sample was naive CD8+ T cells from PBMCs. Receptors were obtained from a man younger than 35 in good health. Some clones in this sample may be carry-over from other donors' samples.

The chain uses TRBV9 and TRBJ2-5, with D perhaps matching TRBD1 or TRBD2 (5 bases each). CDR1 is SGDLS and CDR2 is YYNGEE in the germline V gene. V was shortened by 2 bases and J by 2 bases, with 19 bases between the two germline ends. This CDR3 contains 17 residues. This chain's CDR3 is CASSVGVTGAKQETQYF. In nucleotides, the CDR3 is TGTGCCAGCAGCGTGGGGGTTACCGGGGCTAAACAAGAGACCCAGTACTTC.

The chain is built from TRBV7-9 and TRBJ2-3, with TRBD1 matching over 8 bases. The CDR3 totals 16 residues. From germline, CDR1 is SEHNR and CDR2 FQNEAQ (reference sequence). J gave up 6 bases and V 2 bases, and 10 bases lay outside the gene matches. DNA of the CDR3: TGTGCCAGCAGCTTACTTCAGGGGGCTTTTCTTGATACGCAGTATTTT. Amino acids: CASSLLQGAFLDTQYF.

Comment on this clone: The identical CDR3 is also encoded by other nucleotide sequences in the sample. This chain joins TRBV28 and TRBJ2-7; D might be TRBD1 (5 bases). CDR1 is MDHEN and CDR2 is SYDVKM in the germline V gene. Between the trimmed V and J ends, which lost 3 bases and 1 base, there was a span of 7 bases. CDR3 size: 13 residues. The CDR3 sequence: CASSFQGSYEQYF. CDR3 DNA: TGTGCCAGCAGTTTTCAGGGTTCCTACGAGCAGTACTTC.

The chain carries TRBV4-2 and TRBJ2-7, with 10 bases lining up with TRBD2. Per germline, CDR1 LGHNA and CDR2 YNFKEQ. This CDR3 has 17 amino acids. V trimming: 0 bases; J trimming: 3 bases; junction bases outside the gene matches: 8. CDR3 region: CASSQEIFLAGDYEQYF. CDR3 DNA sequence: TGTGCCAGCAGCCAAGAAATATTCCTAGCGGGGGACTACGAGCAGTACTTC.

This clone was found once. This chain connects TRBV2 to TRBJ2-7; D unclear. The CDR3 totals 11 residues. In germline, CDR1 is SNHLY, CDR2 FYNNEI. Trimming removed 7 bases from V and 2 bases from J, with 6 bases in between. CDR3 sequence reads: CASKDAYEQYF. The DNA for the CDR3 is TGTGCCAGCAAAGACGCCTACGAGCAGTACTTC.

This chain uses TRBV27 with TRBJ1-4; D gene unclear. CDR1 MNHEY and CDR2 SMNVEV come from the germline V gene (reference sequence). Trimming stripped 5 bases from V and 6 bases from J, with 10 bases between. The length of the CDR3 is 13 residues. The CDR3 nucleotides read TGTGCCAGCAGTCTAGGGTGGGATGAAAAACTGTTTTTT. It translates to CASSLGWDEKLFF.

This clone was observed once. Distinct nucleotide sequences in the sample also encode this CDR3. The chain is built from TRBV5-1 and TRBJ1-5; D unresolved. Germline assignment: CDR1 SGHRS and CDR2 YFSETQ. V lost 0 bases and J lost 2, with 6 bases in between. This CDR3 is 14 amino acids long. CDR3 nucleotides: TGCGCCAGCAGCTTGGATGGGGGCAATCAGCCCCAGCATTTT. This codes for CASSLDGGNQPQHF.

This chain joins TRBV28 and TRBJ2-7; 8 positions match TRBD2. V shed 5 bases, J shed 2 bases, and the junction held 8 bases outside the gene matches. The length of the CDR3 is 15 residues. CDR1 is MDHEN and CDR2 is SYDVKM in the germline V gene. CDR3 amino acids: CASSRPWRGAYEQYF. DNA for the CDR3: TGTGCCAGCAGTCGACCTTGGCGGGGGGCCTACGAGCAGTACTTC.

CDR3 coding DNA: TGCGCCAGCAGCCAAGAGTTAACGGGAGCGGACTACGAGCAGTACTTC. This gives the protein CASSQELTGADYEQYF. The chain recombines TRBV4-3 with TRBJ2-7; maybe TRBD2 (6 bases). Trimming removed 0 bases at V and 3 bases at J, with 15 bases between. The CDR3 totals 16 residues. Germline V gives CDR1 LGHNA, CDR2 YSLEER.

This clone appeared a single time. This rearrangement joins TRBV9 to TRBJ2-1, with D possibly TRBD2 on 6 matching bases. V lost 0 bases to trimming and J lost 0 bases, with 13 bases between them. Per germline, CDR1 SGDLS and CDR2 YYNGEE. This CDR3 has 17 residues. CDR3 protein: CASSVGRRASSYNEQFF. For the CDR3, the DNA is TGTGCCAGCAGCGTAGGAAGGAGGGCAAGCTCCTACAATGAGCAGTTCTTC.

Turning to this clone: This sample also contains other DNA sequences that code for the same CDR3. This chain joins TRBV28 and TRBJ1-2; D perhaps matches TRBD1 (5 bases). This CDR3 is 14 amino acids long. Germline-derived CDR1 and CDR2 are MDHEN and SYDVKM. V lost 6 bases, J lost 0 bases, and 11 bases lay in between. The chain's CDR3 is CASSLRGTNYGYTF. The CDR3 DNA reads TGTGCCAGCAGCTTACGGGGGACTAACTATGGCTACACCTTC.

This rearrangement joins TRBV7-9 to TRBJ1-6, with 7 bases matching TRBD1. There are 12 residues in the CDR3. Unmatched junction bases numbered 3, after V lost 5 bases and J lost 11 bases. Germline-derived CDR1 and CDR2 are SEHNR and FQNEAQ (reference sequence). CDR3 amino acids: CASSPQGTPLHF. The CDR3 coding sequence is TGTGCCAGCAGCCCACAGGGGACACCCCTCCACTTT.

The chain recombines TRBV11-2 with TRBJ2-1; D possibly corresponds to TRBD1 (6 bases). Germline CDR1 reads SGHAT; CDR2 reads FQNNGV. V was cut by 5 bases and J by 7 bases, with 24 bases left in between. CDR3 length: 17 residues. The CDR3 region is CASSLGVWGRGFNEQFF. DNA for the CDR3: TGTGCCAGCAGCCTAGGGGTTTGGGGCAGGGGCTTTAATGAGCAGTTCTTC.

The chain is built from TRBV5-6 and TRBJ2-7; 7 nucleotides align to TRBD1. Germline CDR1 and CDR2: SGHDT and YYEEEE. The CDR3 extends over 14 amino acids. V shed 3 bases and J 0 bases; nucleotides not matched to a gene: 3. DNA for the CDR3: TGTGCCAGCAGCTCGGGACAGAGCTCCTACGAGCAGTACTTC. It is translated as CASSSGQSSYEQYF.

The chain is built from TRBV7-9 and TRBJ1-4; D is uncertain. Germline V CDR1 and CDR2: SEHNR, FQNEAQ (reference sequence). V lost 4 bases and J lost 0, with 6 bases in between. The CDR3 spans 14 residues. Here the CDR3 reads CASSSSATNEKLFF. DNA for the CDR3: TGTGCCAGCAGCTCTTCTGCAACTAATGAAAAACTGTTTTTT.

The V call is TRBV28, the J call TRBJ1-2, with D maybe TRBD1 (6 bases). The germline V gene encodes CDR1 MDHEN and CDR2 SYDVKM. The CDR3 length is 17 residues. Between the trimmed V and J ends, which lost 3 bases and 7 bases, there was a span of 24 bases. CDR3 region: CASSFLGVGQGSTGYTF. DNA for the CDR3: TGTGCCAGCAGTTTCCTAGGGGTGGGGCAGGGGTCTACTGGCTACACCTTC.

This chain connects TRBV27 to TRBJ2-2; possible D gene TRBD2, 5 bases. Germline V CDR1 and CDR2: MNHEY, SMNVEV (reference sequence). V was cut by 0 bases and J by 5 bases, with 10 bases left in between. This CDR3 is built from 15 residues. CDR3 in DNA: TGTGCCAGCAGTTTATCGAAAGAGGGAACCGGGGAGCTGTTTTTT. Translation: CASSLSKEGTGELFF.

This chain uses TRBV4-3 with TRBJ2-1; 7 bases align to TRBD2. From germline, CDR1 is LGHNA and CDR2 YSLEER. The J segment lost 0 bases and the V segment lost 0 bases, leaving 8 bases of the junction unmatched. The length of the CDR3 is 18 residues. CDR3 in DNA: TGCGCCAGCAGCCAAGATATGGGGGGAGGGAGCTCCTACAATGAGCAGTTCTTC. Encoded protein: CASSQDMGGGSSYNEQFF.

V usage is TRBV7-8 and J usage is TRBJ2-1; D is undetermined. With 4 bases removed from V and 10 bases from J, the gap between germline ends came to 14 bases. The CDR3 is 13 residues long. Germline V CDR1 and CDR2: SGHVS, FQNEAQ. The chain's CDR3 is CASSYRPEYEQFF. The CDR3 DNA sequence: TGTGCCAGCAGCTACCGGCCGGAGTACGAGCAGTTCTTC.

The CDR3 coding sequence is TGTGCCAGCAGCTTAATGGGGGCAGCCGTACCCTCCAGCTCTGGAAACACCATATATTTT. Translating it yields CASSLMGAAVPSSSGNTIYF. The chain carries TRBV7-3 and TRBJ1-3; a possible D gene is TRBD1 (6 bases). Germline V lookup: CDR1 SGHTA, CDR2 FQGTGA. This CDR3 is 20 amino acids long. V was pared by 1 base and J by 0 bases, with 22 bases between.

This sequence joins TRBV27 and TRBJ1-5; TRBD1 aligns across 7 bases. The CDR3 loop spans 15 amino acids. The germline gives CDR1 MNHEY, CDR2 SMNVEV (reference sequence). J was trimmed by 6 bases and V by 3 bases; bases with no gene match: 8. CDR3 DNA sequence: TGTGCCAGCAGTTTCCAGGGGGACGCTGGTCAGCCCCAGCATTTT. This encodes CASSFQGDAGQPQHF.

V usage is TRBV7-9 and J usage is TRBJ1-2; D is uncertain. V was trimmed by 11 bases and J by 5 bases, leaving 12 bases between them. Germline V gene sequence: CDR1 SEHNR, CDR2 FQNEAQ (reference sequence). The CDR3 covers 11 residues. The DNA for the CDR3 is TGTGCCGGTAAGAAGGAGTATGGCTACACCTTC. It codes for CAGKKEYGYTF.

The chain carries TRBV29-1 and TRBJ1-2, with D possibly TRBD1 on 6 matching bases. Germline CDR1 SQVTM, CDR2 ANQGSEA. With 1 base removed from V and 4 bases from J, the gap between germline ends came to 13 bases. CDR3 size: 14 residues. Here the CDR3 DNA reads TGCAGCGTTGAAGTCGGGGGGCCCTTCTATGGCTACACCTTC. Amino acid sequence: CSVEVGGPFYGYTF. The variable domain in full, with the rest retrieved from reference TRBV29-1 and TRBJ1-2, is SAVISQKPSRDICQRGTSLTIQCQVDSQVTMMFWYRQQPGQSLTLIATANQGSEATYESGFVIDKFPISRPNLTFSTLTVSNMSPEDSSIYLCSVEVGGPFYGYTFGSGTRLTVV.

This rearrangement joins TRBV30 to TRBJ2-1; 10 bases line up with TRBD2. This CDR3 region has 17 residues. Germline loops: CDR1 GTSNPN, CDR2 SVGIG (reference sequence). The trim removed 5 bases at V and 0 bases at J, leaving 10 bases unmatched. CDR3 protein: CAWAGLAESSSYNEQFF. In DNA form, the CDR3 reads TGTGCCTGGGCTGGACTAGCGGAAAGTAGCTCCTACAATGAGCAGTTCTTC.

This chain links TRBV7-2 with TRBJ2-7; D perhaps matches TRBD1 (5 bases). The CDR3 covers 14 residues. Germline CDR1 SGHTA, CDR2 FQGNSA. V shed 4 bases and J shed 5 bases, with 15 bases lying between them. CDR3 protein: CASSSPGPGNEQYF. In DNA form, the CDR3 reads TGTGCCAGCAGCTCACCCGGGCCAGGGAACGAGCAGTACTTC.

The rearrangement uses TRBV7-9 and TRBJ2-1, with TRBD2 matching 9 bases. J gave up 8 bases and V 2 bases, and 7 bases lay outside the gene matches. This CDR3 is built from 15 residues. Germline assignment: CDR1 SEHNR and CDR2 FQNEAQ (reference sequence). CDR3 in amino acids: CASSLLAGKSHEQFF. The CDR3 nucleotides read TGTGCCAGCAGCTTACTAGCGGGGAAGAGCCATGAGCAGTTCTTC.

This rearrangement joins TRBV25-1 to TRBJ1-1; D possibly corresponds to TRBD1 (5 bases). The V gene lost 0 bases and the J gene lost 11 bases, with 10 bases spanning the gap. The germline V gene encodes CDR1 MGHDK and CDR2 SYGVNS. CDR3 size: 12 residues. CDR3 in DNA: TGTGCCAGCAGTGAATATCAGGGTTCGGCTTTCTTT. The encoded protein is CASSEYQGSAFF.

The V and J genes are TRBV6-1 and TRBJ1-5; D is perhaps TRBD1 (5 bases). Trimming left V 5 bases short and J 2 bases short, with 13 bases between. This CDR3 has 15 residues. Germline V lookup: CDR1 MNHNS, CDR2 SASEGT. CDR3 sequence: CASSRADRRNQPQHF. The CDR3, as DNA: TGTGCCAGCAGTCGAGCTGACAGACGCAATCAGCCCCAGCATTTT.

This chain links TRBV7-8 with TRBJ2-7; 11 nucleotides line up with TRBD2. Germline V CDR1 and CDR2: SGHVS, FQNEAQ. With 6 bases clipped from V and 2 bases from J, the junction kept 9 bases outside the gene matches. The CDR3 length is 16 residues. CDR3 bases: TGTGCCAGCAGGCCCGGAACTAGCGGGGGTCCCTACGAGCAGTACTTC. It codes for CASRPGTSGGPYEQYF.

V usage is TRBV6-6 and J usage is TRBJ1-4, with 10 bases aligning to TRBD1. The germline gives CDR1 MNHNY, CDR2 SVGAGI (reference sequence). CDR3 length: 14 residues. V gave up 5 bases and J gave up 7 bases; unmatched junction bases: 4. The DNA for the CDR3 is TGTGCCAGCAGTCCGGACAGGGGGACTGAAAAACTGTTTTTT. Its translation: CASSPDRGTEKLFF.

The J gene is TRBJ1-5, the V gene TRBV2; 10 bases are a match to TRBD1. Germline lookup yields CDR1 SNHLY and CDR2 FYNNEI. The CDR3 runs 15 residues. The V segment lost 6 bases and the J segment 3 bases; nucleotides outside the gene matches: 5. CDR3 sequence reads: CASRAGTGANQPQHF. Written as DNA, the CDR3 is TGTGCCAGCAGGGCCGGGACAGGGGCCAATCAGCCCCAGCATTTT.

The J gene is TRBJ2-7, the V gene TRBV4-2, with a tentative D call TRBD2 (6 bases). CDR1 is LGHNA and CDR2 is YNFKEQ in the germline V gene. Deletions cut 1 base from V and 0 bases from J, with 13 bases between. The CDR3 has 16 residues. CDR3 sequence reads: CASSQGRSGSSYEQYF. CDR3 DNA sequence: TGTGCCAGCAGCCAAGGGCGTAGCGGAAGCTCCTACGAGCAGTACTTC.